This T cell receptor (beta chain) appears in the sequencing data of a study of blood T cell repertoires in COVID-19. The CDR3 is made up of 14 amino acids. Here immunoSEQ multiplex PCR was the method, and the copy in TCRdb shows in-frame clones only, minus some. The sample comprises 55,000 or so clones, approximately 90% of which are singletons, and roughly 3.6% rests with the top ten. The genes are TRBV21-1 and TRBJ1-1. TRBV21-1 is a recognized pseudogene. The clonotype originates from a man between 35 and 55 years old with COVID-19, enrolled during active disease. Sequenced: peripheral blood. CDR3 residues: CATSGGDMNTEAFF. CDR3 DNA sequence: TGTGCCACCTCGGGGGGGGACATGAACACTGAAGCTTTCTTT.